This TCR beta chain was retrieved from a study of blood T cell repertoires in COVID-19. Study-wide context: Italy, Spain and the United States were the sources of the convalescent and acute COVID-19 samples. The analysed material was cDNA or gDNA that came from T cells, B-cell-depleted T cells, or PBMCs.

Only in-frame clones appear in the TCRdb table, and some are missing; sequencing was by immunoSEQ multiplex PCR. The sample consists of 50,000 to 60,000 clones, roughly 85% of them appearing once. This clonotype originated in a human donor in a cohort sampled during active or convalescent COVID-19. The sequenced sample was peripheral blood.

The CDR3 here is CASLNGGEQYF. For the CDR3, the DNA is TGTGCCAGCTTAAACGGGGGCGAGCAGTACTTC. This rearrangement joins TRBV18 to TRBJ2-7, with D tentatively TRBD2 (6 bases). V lost 7 bases and J lost 6, with 10 bases in between. The CDR3 is 11 residues long. The V gene's germline CDR1 is KGHSH and CDR2 LQKENI.